A selection of T cell receptor beta chains follows, all from one sample in a study of blood T cell repertoires in COVID-19. Here immunoSEQ multiplex PCR was the method, and the copy in TCRdb shows in-frame clones only, minus some. The table has about 160,000 clones, approximately 90% seen once. Material: PBMCs or T cells enriched from blood (not recorded which). These receptors were obtained from a woman aged 45 to 65 who had recovered from COVID-19. Each CDR3 is given with its conserved first and last residue. The D gene is left open where the match is weak. Some rows mark clone size as missing; the rest say once, few, many or name a class of expanded clone.

clone size: -; D gene: TRBD2; J gene: TRBJ2-1; V gene: TRBV7-8; CDR3 length: 15; CDR3 DNA: TGTGCCAGCAGCTTGGTAGCGGGGGGCTACAATGAGCAGTTCTTC; CDR3 protein: CASSLVAGGYNEQFF
clone size: -; D gene: -; J gene: TRBJ2-7; V gene: TRBV5-1; CDR3 length: 14; CDR3 DNA: TGCGCCAGCAGCTTGGCCGGGTACCCCCACGAGCAGTACTTC; CDR3 protein: CASSLAGYPHEQYF
clone size: few; D gene: TRBD1; J gene: TRBJ1-5; V gene: TRBV6-5; CDR3 length: 14; CDR3 DNA: TGTGCCAGCAGACCCACAGGGGGCAGACAGCCCCAGCATTTT; CDR3 protein: CASRPTGGRQPQHF
clone size: -; D gene: -; J gene: TRBJ2-2; V gene: TRBV27; CDR3 length: 15; CDR3 DNA: TGTGCCAGCAGTTTCGGCAGGACGAACACCGGGGAGCTGTTTTTT; CDR3 protein: CASSFGRTNTGELFF
clone size: -; D gene: -; J gene: TRBJ2-5; V gene: TRBV29-1; CDR3 length: 13; CDR3 DNA: TGCAGCGTTGAAGAACGTGGGCCAGAGACCCAGTACTTC; CDR3 protein: CSVEERGPETQYF
clone size: -; D gene: -; J gene: TRBJ2-1; V gene: TRBV7-9; CDR3 length: 15; CDR3 DNA: TGTGCCAGCAGCTTAGAGTTGACACTCTACAATGAGCAGTTCTTC; CDR3 protein: CASSLELTLYNEQFF
clone size: -; D gene: -; J gene: TRBJ1-4; V gene: TRBV3-1/TRBV3-2; CDR3 length: 12; CDR3 DNA: TGTGCCAGCAGCCTTGGGGGGTTAGAACTGTTTTTT; CDR3 protein: CASSLGGLELFF
clone size: -; D gene: -; J gene: TRBJ1-2; V gene: TRBV5-4; CDR3 length: 13; CDR3 DNA: TGTGCCAGCAGCTTGGAAAGCCTCTATGGCTACACCTTC; CDR3 protein: CASSLESLYGYTF
clone size: -; D gene: TRBD1; J gene: TRBJ2-7; V gene: TRBV19; CDR3 length: 15; CDR3 DNA: TGTGCCAGTAGTCAACAGGGACAGGGCACCTACGAGCAGTACTTC; CDR3 protein: CASSQQGQGTYEQYF
clone size: -; D gene: -; J gene: TRBJ2-2; V gene: TRBV5-4; CDR3 length: 15; CDR3 DNA: TGTGCCAGCAGCTCCGGCGGGGAAGGGGCCGGGGAGCTGTTTTTT; CDR3 protein: CASSSGGEGAGELFF
clone size: -; D gene: -; J gene: TRBJ2-1; V gene: TRBV7-2; CDR3 length: 13; CDR3 DNA: TGTGCCAGCAGCTTAGGGGGGCAGTTCGAGCAGTTCTTC; CDR3 protein: CASSLGGQFEQFF
clone size: few; D gene: -; J gene: TRBJ1-2; V gene: TRBV20-1; CDR3 length: 12; CDR3 DNA: TGCAGTGCTAGTTCGACAGGCAGAGGCTACACCTTC; CDR3 protein: CSASSTGRGYTF
clone size: -; D gene: -; J gene: TRBJ2-1; V gene: TRBV7-3; CDR3 length: 16; CDR3 DNA: TGTGCCAGCAGCGTCAGAGGAGGGGACCTATACAATGAGCAGTTCTTC; CDR3 protein: CASSVRGGDLYNEQFF
clone size: -; D gene: -; J gene: TRBJ2-7; V gene: TRBV6-2/TRBV6-3; CDR3 length: 13; CDR3 DNA: TGTGCCAGCAGTTATTCCCCAAAATACGAGCAGTACTTC; CDR3 protein: CASSYSPKYEQYF
clone size: few; D gene: TRBD1; J gene: TRBJ1-6; V gene: TRBV19; CDR3 length: 15; CDR3 DNA: TGTGCCAGTAGTATAGGAGCAGGGGGTAATTCACCCCTCCACTTT; CDR3 protein: CASSIGAGGNSPLHF
clone size: -; D gene: -; J gene: TRBJ1-2; V gene: TRBV19; CDR3 length: 12; CDR3 DNA: TGTGCCAGTAGTCGGCAGGACTATGGCTACACCTTC; CDR3 protein: CASSRQDYGYTF
clone size: -; D gene: -; J gene: TRBJ2-7; V gene: TRBV27; CDR3 length: 15; CDR3 DNA: TGTGCCAGCAGTTTTAGGACAGAAGTAGTTTACGAGCAGTACTTC; CDR3 protein: CASSFRTEVVYEQYF
clone size: -; D gene: -; J gene: TRBJ2-7; V gene: TRBV6-2/TRBV6-3; CDR3 length: 12; CDR3 DNA: TGTGCCAGCAGTGGACAGACTTACGAGCAGTACTTC; CDR3 protein: CASSGQTYEQYF
clone size: -; D gene: -; J gene: TRBJ2-3; V gene: TRBV7-7; CDR3 length: 15; CDR3 DNA: TGTGCTAGCAGCAGAGACAGTATTAGCACAGATACGCAGTATTTT; CDR3 protein: CASSRDSISTDTQYF
clone size: -; D gene: -; J gene: TRBJ1-2; V gene: TRBV19; CDR3 length: 9; CDR3 DNA: TGTGCCAGTGGGCAGATCTTCAACTTC; CDR3 protein: CASGQIFNF
clone size: -; D gene: -; J gene: TRBJ1-2; V gene: TRBV12-3/TRBV12-4; CDR3 length: 13; CDR3 DNA: TGTGCCAGCAGTTTTAGGGGGTCGGATGGCTACACCTTC; CDR3 protein: CASSFRGSDGYTF
clone size: -; D gene: TRBD1; J gene: TRBJ1-6; V gene: TRBV4-2; CDR3 length: 18; CDR3 DNA: TGTGCCAGCAGCCAAGGGGTTTTTACAGGGGAAGACAATTCACCCCTCCACTTT; CDR3 protein: CASSQGVFTGEDNSPLHF